The clone carrying this T cell receptor beta chain turned up a few times. Its antigen remains unknown. There were TCR beta CDR3 regions amplified from RNA transcripts. Researchers ran a first-round RT-PCR on the TCR CDR3 using the HTBI primer set. TCRdb recomputed calls from the multiplex PCR reads with MiXCR, one row per CDR3 protein. The profile shows 350,000 or so distinct CDR3 sequences, around 23% of them singletons. Germline CDR1 is SEHNR and CDR2 is FQNEAQ (reference sequence). V dropped 4 bases and J dropped 8; count of bases not matched to a gene: 8. The CDR3 loop spans 15 amino acids. Hyperthyroidism was newly diagnosed in patients aged 18 to 65 (duration under 2 months). This entry comes from a study of T cells in Graves' hyperthyroidism and ophthalmopathy. Points from the study as a whole: Within blood appeared most thyroid clonotypes that had expanded above 0.001. Ophthalmopathy could be told apart from stable hyperthyroidism with a 13 V-J model. In validation, the model predicted ophthalmopathy. These predictions came a median approximately six months before onset.

The chain couples TRBV7-9 to TRBJ1-4, with TRBD1 identical over 9 bases. Sequenced: blood. This TCR derives from a woman between 45 and 65 years old with Graves' hyperthyroidism. CDR3 in DNA: TGTGCCAGCAGCTCGAGGACAGGGGAAGGCGAAAAACTGTTTTTT. As protein: CASSSRTGEGEKLFF.